Listed below are T cell receptor beta chains from one sample, sequenced in a study of CD8 T cells in ankylosing spondylitis. TCRdb reprocessed the 5' RACE reads with MiXCR, giving one entry per CDR3 protein. The table shows about 36,000 distinct CDR3 sequences, with 9.5% to 11% occurring only once. The sequencing input was synovial fluid, either unsorted or a sorted T cell fraction (not recorded which). The receptors stem from a male donor with ankylosing spondylitis. The CDR3 runs from the conserved cysteine through the conserved F or W. The order of the fields is D gene, V gene, clone size, J gene, CDR3 DNA, CDR3 protein. The D gene is left open where the match is weak. The size field is filled for only some rows; it gives once, few, many or a size class.

.	TRBV25-1	many	TRBJ2-2	TGTGCCTCCGGCAGGGCGAACACCGGGGAGCTGTTTTTT	CASGRANTGELFF
.	TRBV7-9	.	TRBJ2-7	TGTGCCAGCAGCTTAGTCCCGAACAAGGGTTACGAGCAGTACTTC	CASSLVPNKGYEQYF
.	TRBV7-9	many	TRBJ1-1	TGTGCCAGCAGCTACACTCGTGAAGCTTTCTTT	CASSYTREAFF
.	TRBV12-3/TRBV12-4	few	TRBJ2-3	TGTGCCAGCAGTGCCCCTAGGGGGAAGGATGATACGCAGTATTTT	CASSAPRGKDDTQYF
TRBD1	TRBV9	few	TRBJ2-7	TGTGCCAGCAGCGTCGTCCCCGGGACAGTCTACGAGCAGTACTTC	CASSVVPGTVYEQYF
.	TRBV6-2/TRBV6-3	.	TRBJ2-2	TGTGCCAGCGCTACCCCCAGACAGGCCAACACCGGGGAGCTGTTTTTT	CASATPRQANTGELFF
.	TRBV27	many	TRBJ2-7	TGTGCCAGCAAGGACGGACCTTACGAGCAGTACTTC	CASKDGPYEQYF
.	TRBV6-2/TRBV6-3	.	TRBJ2-7	TGTGCCAGCAGTTGGTCGGCGGGAAGCTCCTACGAGCAGTACTTC	CASSWSAGSSYEQYF
.	TRBV19	.	TRBJ1-1	TGTGCCAGTAGTATTAAGTTGAGGGGATTGGACACTGAAGCTTTCTTT	CASSIKLRGLDTEAFF
TRBD1	TRBV5-1	.	TRBJ1-2	TGCGCCAGCAGCACCGGGACAGGGGATTATGGCTACACCTTC	CASSTGTGDYGYTF
TRBD2	TRBV20-1	many	TRBJ2-7	TGCAGTGCTTACAGAGCGGGAAGGGACTACGAGCAGTACTTC	CSAYRAGRDYEQYF
.	TRBV5-5	many	TRBJ2-3	TGTGCCAGCAGCTTGGACGGGAGTAGCACAGATACGCAGTATTTT	CASSLDGSSTDTQYF
.	TRBV4-3	few	TRBJ2-1	TGCGCCAGCAGCCAAGGGGGAGCGGGTTCCTACAATGAGCAGTTCTTC	CASSQGGAGSYNEQFF
.	TRBV15	few	TRBJ2-7	TGTGCCACCAGCCCAAGCCCCGCGAACGAGCAGTACTTC	CATSPSPANEQYF
.	TRBV5-6	few	TRBJ2-7	TGTGCCAGCAGCGCCACACTCTCCTACGAGCAGTACTTC	CASSATLSYEQYF
.	TRBV5-1	.	TRBJ2-7	TGCGCCAGCAGCTTGGCCCTTCTAGAAGAGGAGCAGCAGTACTTC	CASSLALLEEEQQYF
TRBD1	TRBV5-6	.	TRBJ2-3	TGTGCCAGCAGCCGGGACAGGGACACAGATACGCAGTATTTT	CASSRDRDTDTQYF
TRBD1	TRBV18	many	TRBJ1-5	TGTGCCAGCTCACCGCGGACAGGGGGCAATGAGCCCCAGCATTTT	CASSPRTGGNEPQHF
.	TRBV14	many	TRBJ1-2	TGTGCCAGCAGCCCTGGAGCGCTTAGCTATGGCTACACCTTC	CASSPGALSYGYTF
.	TRBV6-5	.	TRBJ2-3	TGTGCCAGCAGTTACTCGATGTTGGGTACGCAGTATTTT	CASSYSMLGTQYF
TRBD1	TRBV19	.	TRBJ2-3	TGTGCCAGTAGTTTCGACAGGGCTAGCACAGATACGCAGTATTTT	CASSFDRASTDTQYF
.	TRBV10-3	many	TRBJ2-1	TGTGCCATCAGTGTCGACAGATGGGATGAGCAGTTCTTC	CAISVDRWDEQFF
.	TRBV9	.	TRBJ2-5	TGTGCCAGCAGCGTTGCTCTAGAAGGGCAAGAGACCCAGTACTTC	CASSVALEGQETQYF
TRBD2	TRBV13	few	TRBJ2-3	TGTGCCAGCAGCTCCGACCTCCTAGCGGGAGCGGCAGATACGCAGTATTTT	CASSSDLLAGAADTQYF
.	TRBV7-9	.	TRBJ2-3	TGTGCCAGCAGCCGTGGATGGTCGGGATCGACAGATACGCAGTATTTT	CASSRGWSGSTDTQYF
TRBD1	TRBV13	many	TRBJ2-1	TGTGCCAGCAGCCGTTTCACGAGTGAGGGGGCGCGGGTTGAGCAGTTCTTC	CASSRFTSEGARVEQFF
.	TRBV2	many	TRBJ2-7	TGTGCCAGCAGTGACGACATTATAGAGCAGTACTTC	CASSDDIIEQYF
TRBD2	TRBV7-9	medium-sized	TRBJ2-5	TGTGCCAGCAGCTCCCTTGACGGACTAGCGGGAGGGCCCGAGACCCAGTACTTC	CASSSLDGLAGGPETQYF
.	TRBV3-1	many	TRBJ1-6	TGTGCCAGCAGCCAAGGAAAGCCCCTCCACTTT	CASSQGKPLHF
.	TRBV7-9	.	TRBJ2-1	TGTGCCAGCAGCCCCCCCAGGGAAAACTACAATGAGCAGTTCTTC	CASSPPRENYNEQFF
TRBD2	TRBV19	.	TRBJ2-3	TGTGCCAGTAGTTCCCTGGGACTAGCGGCTGCTAGCACAGATACGCAGTATTTT	CASSSLGLAAASTDTQYF
.	TRBV15	many	TRBJ2-7	TGTGCCACCAGCGGGGACACCTACGAGCAGTACTTC	CATSGDTYEQYF
TRBD2	TRBV9	.	TRBJ2-2	TGTGCCAGCAGCTCTAGCGGGAGTTGGGCCGGGGAGCTGTTTTTT	CASSSSGSWAGELFF
.	TRBV28	.	TRBJ2-5	TGTGCCAGCAGTTTCGGGGGCGGGGGAGAGACCCAGTACTTC	CASSFGGGGETQYF
.	TRBV12-3/TRBV12-4	.	TRBJ1-1	TGTGCCAGCAGCTCCCGATCTCGTGACACTGAAGCTTTCTTT	CASSSRSRDTEAFF
.	TRBV5-1	many	TRBJ1-1	TGCGCCAGCAGCTTACCCCTGAACACTGAAGCTTTCTTT	CASSLPLNTEAFF
TRBD1	TRBV25-1	many	TRBJ2-2	TGTGCCAGCAGTCGACAGGGTTTGGCCGGGGAGCTGTTTTTT	CASSRQGLAGELFF
.	TRBV20-1	many	TRBJ1-5	TGCAGTGCTAGCCCTGGACAGTATGGCAATCAGCCCCAGCATTTT	CSASPGQYGNQPQHF
.	TRBV29-1	many	TRBJ1-2	TGCAGCGTTGAAAACCTTAACTATGGCTACACCTTC	CSVENLNYGYTF
.	TRBV28	many	TRBJ2-7	TGTGCCAGCAACCCAACCCTAGGGTCCTACGAGCAGTACTTC	CASNPTLGSYEQYF
.	TRBV14	.	TRBJ2-1	TGTGCCAGCAGCCAAGTGGTAAGCGAGAATGAGCAGTTCTTC	CASSQVVSENEQFF
TRBD2	TRBV20-1	many	TRBJ2-7	TGCAGTGCTAGACTAGCGGGAGTCTACGAGCAGTACTTC	CSARLAGVYEQYF
TRBD2	TRBV5-1	many	TRBJ2-1	TGCGCCAGTAGGGGACTAGCGAATGAGCAGTTCTTC	CASRGLANEQFF
TRBD2	TRBV6-1	.	TRBJ2-3	TGTGCCAGCAGAGGACAAAGACTAGCGAGCACAGATACGCAGTATTTT	CASRGQRLASTDTQYF
TRBD2	TRBV7-6	many	TRBJ2-7	TGTGCCAGCAGCTCCGAGCGGGGCCCCTACGAGCAGTACTTC	CASSSERGPYEQYF